Following are 8 T cell receptor beta chains from one sample sequenced in a study of cytotoxic CD8 clonotypes in ibrutinib-treated CLL. Here immunoSEQ multiplex PCR was the method, and the copy in TCRdb shows in-frame clones only, minus some. The table includes just over 200,000 clones, more than 70% detected once. Here the sequenced sample was PBMCs, taken after 12 months of ibrutinib treatment. These receptors were taken from a human donor with chronic lymphocytic leukemia.

The rearrangement uses TRBV7-9 and TRBJ2-5, with D possibly being TRBD1 (5 bases). CDR3 length equals 16 residues. V was pared by 4 bases and J by 3 bases, with 18 bases between. The V gene's germline CDR1 is SEHNR and CDR2 FQNEAQ (reference sequence). CDR3: CASSSLAGQGEETQYF. DNA of the CDR3: TGTGCCAGCAGCTCCCTGGCCGGCCAGGGCGAAGAGACCCAGTACTTC.

This clone was counted only a few times. The V and J genes are TRBV30 and TRBJ1-2; D unclear. Trimming cost V 5 bases and J 6 bases, with 16 bases left between them. Germline loops: CDR1 GTSNPN, CDR2 SVGIG (reference sequence). The CDR3 has 13 residues. The CDR3 sequence: CAWGDGSYDGYTF. The CDR3 DNA is TGTGCCTGGGGCGACGGGTCTTATGATGGCTACACCTTC.

A remark on this clone: Within the sample, other DNA sequences also encode this same CDR3. This chain uses TRBV6-5 with TRBJ1-1, with D unresolved. This CDR3 is 14 amino acids long. Germline lookup yields CDR1 MNHEY and CDR2 SVGAGI. The V gene lost 0 bases and the J gene lost 1 base, with 6 bases spanning the gap. The CDR3 loop reads CASSYSSENTEAFF. CDR3 sequence (DNA): TGTGCCAGCAGTTACTCGTCAGAGAACACTGAAGCTTTCTTT.

The rearrangement links TRBV7-6 to TRBJ2-7, with 8 bases that match TRBD2. CDR3 length: 15 residues. The germline V gene has CDR1 SGHVS and CDR2 FNYEAQ. After removal of 2 bases from V and 5 bases from J, the junction contained 8 bases not matched to a gene. In DNA, the CDR3 is TGTGCCAGCAGCTTAACCGGGGGGGCTGTAGACGAGCAGTACTTC. Translated: CASSLTGGAVDEQYF.

The chain carries TRBV19 and TRBJ1-2; D unclear. Germline CDR1 is LNHDA and CDR2 is SQIVND (reference sequence). This CDR3 spans 14 amino acids. Trimming pared 3 bases from V and 3 bases from J, leaving 11 bases between. CDR3 protein: CASSIEDGDYGYTF. The CDR3, as DNA: TGTGCCAGTAGTATTGAGGACGGGGACTATGGCTACACCTTC. Variable domain in full (rest from reference TRBV19 and TRBJ1-2): DGGITQSPKYLFRKEGQNVTLSCEQNLNHDAMYWYRQDPGQGLRLIYYSQIVNDFQKGDIAEGYSVSREKKESFPLTVTSAQKNPTAFYLCASSIEDGDYGYTFGSGTRLTVV.

The chain uses TRBV11-2 and TRBJ2-1; D is ambiguous. Trimming removed 1 base at V and 6 bases at J, with 16 bases between. Germline CDR1 is SGHAT and CDR2 is FQNNGV. This CDR3 has 16 amino acids. The CDR3 is CASSLGSLEFGNEQFF. The DNA for the CDR3 is TGTGCCAGCAGCTTAGGGTCTCTAGAGTTTGGCAATGAGCAGTTCTTC.

The CDR3 spells CASSPENSDTQYF. The CDR3 DNA reads TGTGCCAGCTCACCAGAGAACTCAGATACGCAGTATTTT. The J gene is TRBJ2-3, the V gene TRBV18; D unclear. With 2 bases removed from V and 4 bases from J, the gap between germline ends came to 7 bases. The CDR3 extends over 13 amino acids. The germline gives CDR1 KGHSH, CDR2 LQKENI. Full variable domain (rest looked up from reference TRBV18 and TRBJ2-3): NAGVMQNPRHLVRRRGQEARLRCSPMKGHSHVYWYRQLPEEGLKFMVYLQKENIIDESGMPKERFSAEFPKEGPSILRIQQVVRGDSAAYFCASSPENSDTQYFGPGTRLTVL.

Only one count was recorded for this clone. This chain uses TRBV5-6 with TRBJ2-4; the D is unclear. The V gene lost 1 base and the J gene lost 0 bases, with 5 bases spanning the gap. This CDR3 has 14 residues. Germline V lookup: CDR1 SGHDT, CDR2 YYEEEE. In nucleotides, the CDR3 is TGTGCCAGCAGCTTGCAAGCAGCCAAAAACATTCAGTACTTC. Protein product: CASSLQAAKNIQYF.